The 12 T cell receptor beta chains presented below share a single source sample, sequenced in a study of blood T cells in healthy people across ages. The second PCR ran 7 to 11 cycles with a sample-barcoded 5' primer and J-beta primers. One entry per CDR3 protein, called by TCRdb with MiXCR from the 5' RACE reads. The sample contains roughly 930,000 distinct CDR3 sequences, around 49% of which appear only once. Sequencing was carried out using blood. These receptors were obtained from a man younger than 40 in good health.

This rearrangement joins TRBV4-1 to TRBJ2-7; 7 nucleotides agree with TRBD1. Germline V CDR1 and CDR2: MGHRA, YSYEKL. V gave up 0 bases and J gave up 5 bases; unmatched junction bases: 4. The CDR3 covers 14 residues. The CDR3 coding sequence is TGCGCCAGCAGCCAAGATGGACAGGACGACGAGCAGTACTTC. Residues: CASSQDGQDDEQYF.

On this clonotype itself: A junction boundary mismatches the germline segment, possibly from a read error. This chain joins TRBV29-1 and TRBJ1-2; no clear D. This CDR3 is built from 15 residues. Germline V lookup: CDR1 SQVTM, CDR2 ANQGSEA. The CDR3 bases are TGCAGCGTTGCCCCGCCGCGGGAGTCGAACTATGGTTACACCTTC. Translation gives CSVAPPRESNYGYTF. Looking up the rest from reference TRBV29-1 and TRBJ1-2 gives the full variable domain: SAVISQKPSRDICQRGTSLTIQCQVDSQVTMMFWYRQQPGQSLTLIATANQGSEATYESGFVIDKFPISRPNLTFSTLTVSNMSPEDSSIYLCSVAPPRESNYGYTFGSGTRLTVV.

The rearrangement uses TRBV28 and TRBJ2-7, with D perhaps TRBD1 (5 bases). The ends were cut back, 4 bases at V and 1 base at J, with 17 bases in the middle. There are 16 residues in the CDR3. Germline V lookup: CDR1 MDHEN, CDR2 SYDVKM. For the CDR3, the DNA is TGTGCCAGCAGTTCCCCGGACGCTAAGGGGTCCTACGAGCAGTACTTC. This sequence encodes CASSSPDAKGSYEQYF.

This clonotype was seen a single time. Germline is not matched at one junction end, which may reflect a read error. The chain combines TRBV7-3 with TRBJ2-1; 7 nucleotides agree with TRBD1. The CDR3 contains 16 residues. CDR1 is SGHTA, CDR2 FQGTGA, per germline. The CDR3 bases are TGTGCCAGCAGCGCTTTTCCGGGACAGAGACACAATGAGCGGTTCTTC. As protein: CASSAFPGQRHNERFF.

In this sample, this clonotype turned up once. DNA of the CDR3: TGTGCCAGCTCATCTCTAGCGGGGGGCGCCTACGAGCAGTACTTC. The encoded protein is CASSSLAGGAYEQYF. The V and J genes are TRBV18 and TRBJ2-5; 11 positions agree with TRBD2. The DNA end is a closer match to TRBJ2-7, so the J assignment may be wrong. The CDR3 contains 15 residues. Germline values: CDR1 KGHSH, CDR2 LQKENI.

The table lists this clonotype with many counts. The rearrangement links TRBV2 to TRBJ2-5, with 7 bases lining up with TRBD1. The V and J ends lost 5 bases and 4 bases, in that order; junction bases with no gene match: 4. The V gene's germline CDR1 is SNHLY and CDR2 FYNNEI. This CDR3 spans 13 amino acids. CDR3 region: CASSLQGSETQYF. The CDR3 nucleotides read TGTGCCAGCAGTCTACAGGGGTCAGAGACCCAGTACTTC.

This clonotype was seen only a few times. The chain carries TRBV18 and TRBJ1-5; 8 positions agree with TRBD1. The germline V gene encodes CDR1 KGHSH and CDR2 LQKENI. The J segment lost 6 bases and the V segment lost 3 bases, leaving 7 bases of the junction unmatched. This CDR3 comprises 15 residues. The CDR3 coding sequence is TGTGCCAGCTCACCTATGACAGGGGTGAGTCAGCCCCAGCATTTT. Translation gives CASSPMTGVSQPQHF.

The chain joins TRBV28 to TRBJ2-7, with D perhaps matching TRBD1 (6 bases). Germline lookup yields CDR1 MDHEN and CDR2 SYDVKM. The CDR3 length is 14 residues. Trimming stripped 7 bases from V and 3 bases from J, with 16 bases between. The CDR3 DNA sequence: TGTGCCAGCAACACCCAACTCAGGGGCTACGAGCAGTACTTC. It yields the protein CASNTQLRGYEQYF.

The rearrangement uses TRBV6-5 and TRBJ2-5; TRBD1 might be the D (6 bases). The CDR3 sequence is 14 residues long. V gave up 5 bases and J gave up 5 bases, with 15 bases separating them. Germline V gives CDR1 MNHEY, CDR2 SVGAGI. The CDR3 region is CASSTSGTRETQYF. CDR3 in DNA: TGTGCCAGCAGTACTTCCGGGACAAGGGAGACCCAGTACTTC.

This clonotype was counted only a few times. The V gene is TRBV5-1, the J gene TRBJ2-1; the match to TRBD2 covers 12 bases. V was clipped by 4 bases and J by 4 bases; unmatched bases: 6. The CDR3 runs to 16 residues. Germline loops: CDR1 SGHRS, CDR2 YFSETQ. CDR3 amino acids: CASSLGLAGLYNEQFF. In DNA, the CDR3 is TGCGCCAGCAGCCTCGGACTAGCGGGGCTATACAATGAGCAGTTCTTC.

This sequence joins TRBV28 and TRBJ2-7; D unclear. V was cut by 2 bases and J by 6 bases, with 8 bases left in between. The CDR3 sequence is 12 residues long. CDR1 and CDR2 from the germline V gene are MDHEN and SYDVKM. This chain's CDR3 is CASSLDPREQYF. The DNA for the CDR3 is TGTGCCAGCAGTTTAGATCCCCGCGAGCAGTACTTC. The entire variable domain, with the rest obtained from reference TRBV28 and TRBJ2-7, is as follows: DVKVTQSSRYLVKRTGEKVFLECVQDMDHENMFWYRQDPGLGLRLIYFSYDVKMKEKGDIPEGYSVSREKKERFSLILESASTNQTSMYLCASSLDPREQYFGPGTRLTVT.

In the case of this clonotype: Germline is not matched at one junction end, which may reflect a read error. The chain employs TRBV4-1 and TRBJ2-3; D unresolved. The CDR3 covers 12 residues. Germline CDR1 and CDR2: MGHRA and YSYEKL. Here the CDR3 reads CAGSQDGDTQYF. The CDR3 DNA follows: TGCGCCGGCAGCCAAGACGGCGATACGCAGTATTTT.